What follows are 8 T cell receptor beta chains derived from one specimen sequenced in a study of Graves' ophthalmopathy and Graves' hyperthyroidism. RNA transcripts served as template for amplifying TCR beta CDR3 sequences. HTBI primers primed a first-round RT-PCR, and a second-round multiplex PCR followed. In TCRdb, the multiplex PCR reads were re-called with MiXCR into one record per CDR3 protein. The repertoire consists of around 1.1 million distinct CDR3 sequences, with about 40% occurring once and the leading ten covering 11%. The sample was peripheral blood or thyroid tissue (not recorded which). The receptors here all came from an adult man with Graves' hyperthyroidism.

This clonotype has at least ten counts. The chain combines TRBV7-9 with TRBJ2-7; 10 nucleotides line up with TRBD2. There are 15 residues in the CDR3. Losses at the gene ends were 0 bases for V and 3 bases for J; bases not matched to a gene: 2. CDR1 and CDR2 from the germline V gene are SEHNR and FQNEAQ (reference sequence). CDR3 residues: CASSLASGRVYEQYF. As DNA, the CDR3 is TGTGCCAGCAGCTTAGCGAGCGGGAGGGTCTACGAGCAGTACTTC.

This clonotype was counted between two and nine times. CDR3 coding DNA: TGTGCCATCAGTGATGTGGGGACAGCCACTGAAGCTTTCTTT. Its translation is CAISDVGTATEAFF. The rearrangement joins TRBV10-3 to TRBJ1-1; the match to TRBD1 covers 7 bases. Germline CDR1 reads ENHRY; CDR2 reads SYGVKD. With V trimmed by 3 bases and J by 4 bases, 5 bases remained unmatched. The CDR3 contains 14 residues.

This clonotype was counted between two and nine times. The chain recombines TRBV19 with TRBJ1-1, with 10 bases that match TRBD1. The CDR3 loop spans 15 amino acids. With V trimmed by 10 bases and J by 5 bases, 13 bases remained unmatched. Germline V CDR1 and CDR2: LNHDA, SQIVND (reference sequence). The CDR3 DNA reads as TGTGCCACAGATTCCGGGACAGGGGTTTTGACTGAAGCTTTCTTT. Its protein product is CATDSGTGVLTEAFF.

This clonotype was seen at least ten times. This chain links TRBV7-9 with TRBJ1-2; possibly TRBD1 for D (5 bases). Per germline, CDR1 SEHNR and CDR2 FQNEAQ (reference sequence). V lost 7 bases to trimming and J lost 4 bases, with 16 bases between them. This CDR3 contains 14 residues. CDR3 loop: CASIRSGAPYGYTF. CDR3 nucleotides: TGTGCCAGCATCAGGTCCGGGGCGCCCTATGGCTACACCTTC.

This clonotype was observed a single time. The chain couples TRBV15 to TRBJ1-6; D is possibly TRBD1 (5 bases). Trimming took off 3 bases at V and 7 bases at J, with 19 bases between the two ends. CDR3 length: 17 residues. Germline V lookup: CDR1 LNHNV, CDR2 YYDKDF (reference sequence). The CDR3 nucleotides read TGTGCCACCAGCAGTGAACTCGCCGCAGGGATGAATTCACCCCTCCACTTT. Translation: CATSSELAAGMNSPLHF.

V gene TRBV5-4 combines with J gene TRBJ2-5, with 9 bases identical to TRBD1. The CDR3 spans 14 residues. J gave up 9 bases and V 4 bases, and 10 bases lay outside the gene matches. The germline V gene has CDR1 SGHNT and CDR2 YYREEE (reference sequence). The DNA for the CDR3 is TGTGCCAGCAGCCGAAACTCGGGACAGGGAGCCCAGTACTTC. Its translation is CASSRNSGQGAQYF.

V and J are TRBV5-1 and TRBJ1-1; no firm D call. This CDR3 has 14 amino acids. Per germline, CDR1 SGHRS and CDR2 YFSETQ. V lost 0 bases, J lost 1 base, and 7 bases lay in between. In nucleotides, the CDR3 is TGCGCCAGCAGCTTGGCCCCGCCGAACACTGAAGCTTTCTTT. Its translation: CASSLAPPNTEAFF.

The V and J genes are TRBV30 and TRBJ1-6, with 9 bases aligning to TRBD1. Germline assignment: CDR1 GTSNPN and CDR2 SVGIG (reference sequence). Unmatched junction bases numbered 9, after V lost 1 base and J lost 8 bases. The CDR3 consists of 16 residues. The CDR3 protein is CAWSGTGAILYSPLHF. In DNA, the CDR3 is TGTGCCTGGAGTGGGACAGGGGCGATACTCTATTCACCCCTCCACTTT.